Below, one T cell receptor (beta chain) is given with its context. Its antigen has not been determined. The input lacks base qualities; no much larger clone sits a single base away. The data derive from a study of human T cells and chemical hapten exposure (dated by TCRdb to about 2021). Regarding the study in general: For sensitization, 2% DPC in acetone was applied to a 2 cm by 2 cm area of upper inner arm skin. Throughout the approximately 23-week study period, patients were also given weekly therapeutic DPC doses on the scalp. Patch tests used Finn chambers with 0.01% DPC on the upper back, scored after 6 days by International Contact Dermatitis Research Group standards. The mostly female patient cohort included alopecia areata with under or over 50% scalp involvement, alopecia totalis and alopecia universalis. Libraries were pooled for sequencing, and variation in per-sample TCR yields was attributed mainly to small differences in library volumes within the pool. Peripheral blood TCR repertoire changes were tracked in vivo in alopecia patients during primary and secondary sensitization to the hapten diphenylcyclopropenone (DPC). Blood samples were taken from patients before sensitization (week 0) and at 2, 6 and about 24 weeks after DPC sensitization. For TCR sequencing, blood came from about 28 alopecia patients at anywhere from one to four time points (pre-sensitization, 2, 6 and 24 weeks). Broad study findings and their caveats: Expanded TCRs formed significantly more large CDR3 similarity clusters than pre-sensitization or healthy control sets, consistent with antigen-driven responses. Because every patient had alopecia, a presumed autoimmune disease, the patients' immune response might differ from that of healthy individuals. The number of TCRs above 1 in 1000 frequency did not change with DPC sensitization; there was no evidence of global repertoire structure alterations. Repeated subsampling changed both the strength of the expansion versus patch-test correlation and the threshold at which the correlation became significant. A positive correlation was found between the number of PT1 expanded TCRs and patch test score, with significance reached at thresholds 8, 16 and 32 but not 4.

Deletion took 0 bases off V and 6 bases off J, with a span of 8 bases between the germline ends. CDR1 and CDR2 were assigned from the germline V gene (reference sequence) as MNHNY and SVGAGI. The CDR3 runs 14 amino acids, cysteine and phenylalanine included. Only the CDR3 region is kept as DNA, spanning 42 bases read in frame from base 1. Library creation used RACE. Sequencer: NextSeq 500. Library preparation attached unique molecular identifiers to individual cDNA molecules for quantitative, reproducible TCR counting. From each blood RNA sample, both TCR alpha and TCR beta chains were sequenced. The original methods were these. Samples had a median of roughly 100,000 TCRs, with a range from roughly 23,224 to 750,000. The Decombinator software suite was used to annotate the V, J and CDR3 of the TCR reads. For PS versus PT1 abundance plots, all samples were subsampled to the same number of TCRs (28,000). Expanded TCRs were defined as absent before sensitization and observed at least eight times at the 2-week time point. In-frame beta chains were kept once TCRdb had trimmed the public reads at Q25 with fastp and called clones with MiXCR. Records with the same CDR3 protein are collapsed into one entry carrying the most frequent genes and DNA. For this entry, the V and J calls and clone size follow TCRdb and not the study's own pipeline. Recorded for this sample are about 160,000 distinct CDR3 sequences; 28% of them occurred a single time. Clones ranked in the top ten supply roughly 2.2% of the sample.

The sample's time point label is to be understood as: patch test 3, about 24 weeks after DPC sensitization. The treatment or condition label, as the study defines it: therapeutic diphenylcyclopropenone sensitization with weekly scalp DPC. Blood at each patch-test visit was drawn before the patch test was applied. Patients were considered eligible if aged 18 to 70, diagnosed with alopecia and deemed suitable for DPC therapy, and patients were excluded if pregnant. Total RNA was extracted from unfractionated whole blood that had been collected in Tempus Blood RNA tubes. The rearrangement combines TRBV6-6 with TRBJ2-2; TRBD2 is a possible D gene, resting on 6 matching bases. The source was whole blood, collected in connection with sensitization to the hapten diphenylcyclopropenone (DPC). This receptor was taken from a woman younger than 30 with alopecia areata. Some clones in this sample may be carry-over from other donors' samples. Here is the DNA: TGTGCCAGCAGTTACTCGGAGGGTGCCGGGGAGCTGTTTTTT. Its translation reads: CASSYSEGAGELFF.